These 9 T cell receptor beta chains came from one sample sequenced in a study of identical twins. TCRdb reprocessed the 5' RACE reads with MiXCR, giving one entry per CDR3 protein. The repertoire holds some 1,600,000 distinct CDR3 sequences, with around 29% as singletons. Sequenced input: cord blood. These receptors all come from a newborn girl in good health.

A remark on this clonotype: The junction departs from germline at one end; a sequencing error may be responsible. V gene TRBV13 combines with J gene TRBJ2-5, with D hard to call. Looked up from germline, CDR1 is PRHDT and CDR2 is FYEKMQ (reference sequence). This CDR3 contains 13 residues. The CDR3 is CASSLMTQEIQYF. The CDR3 nucleotides read TGTGCCAGCAGCTTAATGACACAAGAGATCCAGTACTTC. Together with reference TRBV13 and TRBJ2-5, the CDR3 gives the full variable domain: AAGVIQSPRHLIKEKRETATLKCYPIPRHDTVYWYQQGPGQDPQFLISFYEKMQSDKGSIPDRFSAQQFSDYHSELNMSSLELGDSALYFCASSLMTQEIQYFGPGTRLLVL.

This clonotype was observed a few times. The chain combines TRBV20-1 with TRBJ2-5; tentative D call: TRBD1 (5 bases). The closer fit of TRBJ2-7 to the DNA end suggests the J call may be wrong. The CDR3 consists of 16 residues. The germline gives CDR1 DFQATT, CDR2 SNEGSKA (reference sequence). CDR3 in DNA: TGCAGTGCTAGAGATCTCAAGGGGCCCGTTGGGATCGAGCAGTACTTC. Translating it yields CSARDLKGPVGIEQYF.

This clonotype was seen just once. One end of the junction varies from germline; a read error may be responsible. The chain has TRBV4-2 and TRBJ2-1, with D uncertain. Germline loops: CDR1 LGHNA, CDR2 YNFKEQ. The CDR3 has 13 residues. The CDR3 loop reads CVSSQDHRDEQFF. CDR3 sequence (DNA): TGTGTCAGCAGCCAAGACCATAGAGATGAGCAGTTCTTC.

The chain recombines TRBV6-1 with TRBJ1-5, with D unresolved. This CDR3 comprises 17 residues. From germline, CDR1 is MNHNS and CDR2 SASEGT. The ends were cut back, 4 bases at V and 5 bases at J, with 21 bases in the middle. The CDR3 DNA sequence: TGTGCCAGCAGTGGGGCAGGAAATAACGCATACCATCAGCCCCAGCATTTT. The encoded protein is CASSGAGNNAYHQPQHF.

The chain combines TRBV3-1 with TRBJ1-2; 7 bases align to TRBD1. Trimming removed 4 bases from V and 8 bases from J; junction bases left unmatched: 10. Germline values: CDR1 LGHDT, CDR2 YNNKEL (reference sequence). This CDR3 has 14 amino acids. CDR3 sequence: CASSPPIDRAGYTF. CDR3 DNA sequence: TGTGCCAGCAGCCCCCCCATCGACAGGGCCGGCTACACCTTC.

This clonotype was seen more than once but under ten times. The rearrangement joins TRBV7-9 to TRBJ2-5; D call uncertain. The CDR3 length is 13 residues. Per the germline V gene, CDR1 is SEHNR and CDR2 is FQNEAQ (reference sequence). V lost 0 bases and J 11 bases, leaving 13 bases between the germline ends. The CDR3 sequence: CASSLAPVAEQYF. The CDR3 bases are TGTGCCAGCAGCTTAGCCCCCGTTGCGGAGCAGTACTTC.

V usage is TRBV5-1 and J usage is TRBJ2-7; D tentatively reads TRBD1 or TRBD2 (5 bases each). Looked up from germline, CDR1 is SGHRS and CDR2 is YFSETQ. The germline V and J ends were trimmed by 4 bases and 7 bases, with 27 bases remaining between them. The CDR3 contains 17 residues. The DNA for the CDR3 is TGCGCCAGCAGCCCCCCCGGGGCGTTGAGCTCCTACAATGAGCAGTACTTC. Translation: CASSPPGALSSYNEQYF. Filled out from reference TRBV5-1 and TRBJ2-7, the complete variable domain reads KAGVTQTPRYLIKTRGQQVTLSCSPISGHRSVSWYQQTPGQGLQFLFEYFSETQRNKGNFPGRFSGRQFSNSRSEMNVSTLELGDSALYLCASSPPGALSSYNEQYFGPGTRLTVT.

This clonotype is a singleton in its sample. J is TRBJ2-3 and V is TRBV3-1, with TRBD2 as a possible D gene (5 bases). Germline CDR1 is LGHDT and CDR2 is YNNKEL (reference sequence). Between the trimmed V and J ends, which lost 1 base and 7 bases, there was a span of 21 bases. This CDR3 contains 17 residues. In nucleotides, the CDR3 is TGTGCCAGCAGCCAAGTTTTGGAGTCCGGGAAGGGAAATACGCAGTATTTT. Encoded protein: CASSQVLESGKGNTQYF.

The J gene is TRBJ2-3, the V gene TRBV20-1; D perhaps matches TRBD2 (6 bases). V lost 6 bases, J lost 1 base, and 17 bases lay in between. CDR1 DFQATT and CDR2 SNEGSKA come from the germline V gene (reference sequence). The CDR3 covers 15 residues. CDR3 loop: CSAPTGAPGTDTQYF. CDR3 coding DNA: TGCAGTGCCCCGACGGGAGCCCCTGGCACAGATACGCAGTATTTT.